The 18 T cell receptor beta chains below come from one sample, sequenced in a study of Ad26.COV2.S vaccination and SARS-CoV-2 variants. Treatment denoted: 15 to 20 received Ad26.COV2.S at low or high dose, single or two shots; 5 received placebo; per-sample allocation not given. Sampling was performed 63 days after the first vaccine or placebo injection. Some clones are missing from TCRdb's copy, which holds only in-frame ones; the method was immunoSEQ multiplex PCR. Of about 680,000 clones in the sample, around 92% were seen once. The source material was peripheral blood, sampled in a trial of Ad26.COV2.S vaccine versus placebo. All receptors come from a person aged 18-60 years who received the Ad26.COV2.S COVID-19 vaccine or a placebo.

For the CDR3, the DNA is TGTGCCAGCAGCGTTTTCCGGGACATGAGCGTTGAAGCTTTCTTT. Amino acid sequence: CASSVFRDMSVEAFF. This rearrangement joins TRBV9 to TRBJ1-1, with D perhaps TRBD1 (6 bases). Looked up from germline, CDR1 is SGDLS and CDR2 is YYNGEE. V dropped 2 bases and J dropped 7 bases, with 18 bases sitting between them. The CDR3 sequence is 15 residues long.

In DNA, the CDR3 is TGTGCCAGCAGGGTAGGGGTTCCCGGGGAGCTGTTTTTT. Protein product: CASRVGVPGELFF. The chain couples TRBV12-3 or TRBV12-4 to TRBJ2-2; tentatively, D is TRBD1 (5 bases). This CDR3 has 13 residues. The germline V and J ends were trimmed by 6 bases and 6 bases, with 11 bases remaining between them.

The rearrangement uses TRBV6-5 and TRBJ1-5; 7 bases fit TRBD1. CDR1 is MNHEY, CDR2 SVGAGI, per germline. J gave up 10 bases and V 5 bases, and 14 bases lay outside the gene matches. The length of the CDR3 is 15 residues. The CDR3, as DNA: TGTGCCAGCAGTCCACAGGGGATCCCCTCCAATCCCCAGCATTTT. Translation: CASSPQGIPSNPQHF.

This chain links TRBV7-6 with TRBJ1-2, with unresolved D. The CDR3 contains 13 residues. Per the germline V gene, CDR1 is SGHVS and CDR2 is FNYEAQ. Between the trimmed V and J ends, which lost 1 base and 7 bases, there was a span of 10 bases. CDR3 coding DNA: TGTGCCAGCAGCTTAGAACCAAGGTCTGGCTACACCTTC. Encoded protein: CASSLEPRSGYTF.

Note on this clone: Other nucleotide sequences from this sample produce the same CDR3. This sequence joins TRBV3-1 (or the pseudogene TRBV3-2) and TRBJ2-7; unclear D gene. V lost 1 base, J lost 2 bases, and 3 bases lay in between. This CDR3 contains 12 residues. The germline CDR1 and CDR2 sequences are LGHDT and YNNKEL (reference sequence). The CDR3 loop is CASSQGPYEQYF. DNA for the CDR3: TGTGCCAGCAGCCAAGGGCCCTACGAGCAGTACTTC.

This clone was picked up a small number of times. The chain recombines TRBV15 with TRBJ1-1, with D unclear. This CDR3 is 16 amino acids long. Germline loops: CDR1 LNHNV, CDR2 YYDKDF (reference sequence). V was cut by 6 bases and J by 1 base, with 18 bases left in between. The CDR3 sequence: CATRSRLNAGNTEAFF. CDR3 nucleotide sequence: TGTGCCACCAGGTCAAGATTAAACGCCGGGAACACTGAAGCTTTCTTT.

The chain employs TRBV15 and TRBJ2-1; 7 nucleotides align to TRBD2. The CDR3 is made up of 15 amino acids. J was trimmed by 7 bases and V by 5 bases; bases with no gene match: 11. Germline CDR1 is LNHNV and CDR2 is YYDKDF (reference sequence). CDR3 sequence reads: CATSLRTPSGNEQFF. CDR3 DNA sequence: TGTGCCACCAGCCTACGCACCCCTAGCGGTAATGAGCAGTTCTTC.

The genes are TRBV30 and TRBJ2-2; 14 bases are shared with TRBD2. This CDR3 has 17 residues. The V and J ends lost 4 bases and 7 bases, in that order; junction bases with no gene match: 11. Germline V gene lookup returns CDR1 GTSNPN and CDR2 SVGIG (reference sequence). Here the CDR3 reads CAWKPGTSGSFGGELFF. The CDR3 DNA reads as TGTGCCTGGAAACCAGGGACTAGCGGGAGCTTCGGCGGGGAGCTGTTTTTT.

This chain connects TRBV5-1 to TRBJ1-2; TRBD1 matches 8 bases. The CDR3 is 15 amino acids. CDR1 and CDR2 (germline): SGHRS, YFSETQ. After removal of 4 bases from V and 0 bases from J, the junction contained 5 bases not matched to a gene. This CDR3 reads CASSPTTGANYGYTF. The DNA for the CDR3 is TGCGCCAGCAGCCCCACGACAGGGGCTAACTATGGCTACACCTTC.

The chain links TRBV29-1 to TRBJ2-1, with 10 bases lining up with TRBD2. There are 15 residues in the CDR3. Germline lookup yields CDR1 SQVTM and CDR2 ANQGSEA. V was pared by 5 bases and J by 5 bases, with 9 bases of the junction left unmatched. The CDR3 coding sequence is TGCAGCGTTCAAGGCCTAGCGGGGGCCCACAATGAGCAGTTCTTC. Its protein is CSVQGLAGAHNEQFF.

DNA for the CDR3: TGTGCCAGCAGCTTCGTTGCAGCGGGAGGTCCCGGGGAGCTGTTTTTT. Protein: CASSFVAAGGPGELFF. This rearrangement joins TRBV7-2 to TRBJ2-2; 9 nucleotides match TRBD2. This CDR3 spans 16 amino acids. J gave up 6 bases and V 3 bases, and 8 bases lay outside the gene matches. Germline loops: CDR1 SGHTA, CDR2 FQGNSA.

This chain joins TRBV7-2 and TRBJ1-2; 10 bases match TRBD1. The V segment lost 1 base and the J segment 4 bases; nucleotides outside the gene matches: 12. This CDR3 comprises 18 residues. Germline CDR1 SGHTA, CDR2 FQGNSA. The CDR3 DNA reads TGTGCCAGCAGCTTAGGGACAGGGGGAGGAGGAGTCTTCTATGGCTACACCTTC. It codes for CASSLGTGGGGVFYGYTF.

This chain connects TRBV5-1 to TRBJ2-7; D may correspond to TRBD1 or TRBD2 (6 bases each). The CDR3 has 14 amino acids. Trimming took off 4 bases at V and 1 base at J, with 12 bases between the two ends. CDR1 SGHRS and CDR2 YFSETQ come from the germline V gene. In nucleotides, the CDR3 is TGCGCCAGCAGCGGCGGGACACGGTCCTACGAGCAGTACTTC. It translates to CASSGGTRSYEQYF.

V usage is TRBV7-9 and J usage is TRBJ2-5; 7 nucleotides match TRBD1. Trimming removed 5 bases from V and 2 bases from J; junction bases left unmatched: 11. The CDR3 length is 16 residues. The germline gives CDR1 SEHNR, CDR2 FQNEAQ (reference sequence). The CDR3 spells CASSPRTGTIQETQYF. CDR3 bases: TGTGCCAGCAGCCCCCGGACAGGAACAATTCAAGAGACCCAGTACTTC. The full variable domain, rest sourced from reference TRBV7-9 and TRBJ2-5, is DTGVSQNPRHKITKRGQNVTFRCDPISEHNRLYWYRQTLGQGPEFLTYFQNEAQLEKSRLLSDRFSAERPKGSFSTLEIQRTEQGDSAMYLCASSPRTGTIQETQYFGPGTRLLVL.

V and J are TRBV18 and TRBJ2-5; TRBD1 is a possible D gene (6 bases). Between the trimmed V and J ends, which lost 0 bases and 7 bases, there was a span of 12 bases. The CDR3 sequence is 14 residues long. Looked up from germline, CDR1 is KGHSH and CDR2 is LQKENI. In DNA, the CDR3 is TGTGCCAGCTCACCACCTTACGTAGGGGGGACCCAGTACTTC. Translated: CASSPPYVGGTQYF.

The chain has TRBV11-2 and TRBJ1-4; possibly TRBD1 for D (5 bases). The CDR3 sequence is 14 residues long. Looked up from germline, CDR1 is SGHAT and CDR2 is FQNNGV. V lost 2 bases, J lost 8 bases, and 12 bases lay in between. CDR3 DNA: TGTGCCAGCAGCTTATTGGGGACTGGGGAAAAACTGTTTTTT. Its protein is CASSLLGTGEKLFF.

The CDR3 loop is CASSQADSGNTIYF. In DNA form, the CDR3 reads TGCGCCAGCAGCCAAGCAGACTCTGGAAACACCATATATTTT. The V and J genes are TRBV4-1 and TRBJ1-3; D gene unclear. The germline gives CDR1 MGHRA, CDR2 YSYEKL. This CDR3 is 14 amino acids long. V was shortened by 1 base and J by 0 bases, with 4 bases between the two germline ends.

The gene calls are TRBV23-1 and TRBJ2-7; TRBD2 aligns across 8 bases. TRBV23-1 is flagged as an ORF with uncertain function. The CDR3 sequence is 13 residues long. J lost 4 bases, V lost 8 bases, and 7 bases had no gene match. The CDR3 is CASSGTRQYEQYF. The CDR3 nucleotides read TGCGCCAGCTCCGGGACTAGACAATACGAGCAGTACTTC.